A single sample gave rise to the 16 T cell receptor beta chains below, sequenced in a study of memory CD4+ T cells and cytomegalovirus serostatus. Single viable CD3+CD4+CD8-CD45RO+ cells were sorted as the memory CD4+ T cells. TCRdb's copy holds only in-frame clones and misses some; the assay was immunoSEQ multiplex PCR. In the table there are 50,000 to 65,000 clones, about 74% of which are singletons. Material: memory CD4+ T cells from blood. The receptors were sampled from an adult in good health and CMV-seronegative.

The chain combines TRBV30 with TRBJ1-1, with a weak D call TRBD1 (6 bases). Trimming shortened V by 6 bases and J by 6 bases, and 20 bases separated the two germline ends. This CDR3 has 14 residues. In germline, CDR1 is GTSNPN, CDR2 SVGIG (reference sequence). The CDR3 nucleotides read TGTGCCTGCCGCCCCGGGGGGGCCTTTTCTGAAGCTTTCTTT. Translated, it gives CACRPGGAFSEAFF.

The chain is built from TRBV30 and TRBJ2-2; D is possibly TRBD2 (6 bases). The ends were cut back, 0 bases at V and 4 bases at J, with 12 bases in the middle. Germline-derived CDR1 and CDR2 are GTSNPN and SVGIG (reference sequence). The CDR3 contains 15 residues. CDR3 in amino acids: CAWSVFSGITGELFF. The CDR3 DNA follows: TGTGCCTGGAGTGTATTTAGCGGAATCACCGGGGAGCTGTTTTTT.

The gene calls are TRBV6-5 and TRBJ1-2; D unresolved. CDR1 MNHEY and CDR2 SVGAGI come from the germline V gene. CDR3 length equals 16 residues. The V end lost 2 bases, the J end lost 2 bases, and 15 bases lay between the germline ends. CDR3: CASSYLPFSPNYGYTF. For the CDR3, the DNA is TGTGCCAGCAGTTACCTACCTTTTAGTCCCAACTATGGCTACACCTTC.

The count of this clone is one. The chain joins TRBV5-6 to TRBJ1-1; 9 bases line up with TRBD1. With V trimmed by 2 bases and J by 10 bases, 6 bases remained unmatched. Germline V gene sequence: CDR1 SGHDT, CDR2 YYEEEE. The CDR3 length is 13 residues. The CDR3 region has the DNA TGTGCCAGCAGCTTTCTAGGACAGGGGTTAGCTTTCTTT. The encoded protein is CASSFLGQGLAFF.

This chain connects TRBV11-3 to TRBJ2-2; 9 bases are a match to TRBD2. Germline V gives CDR1 SGHNT, CDR2 YENEEA. The CDR3 is 19 amino acids. V shed 1 base and J 0 bases; nucleotides not matched to a gene: 9. The CDR3 reads CASSLGPTSGFANTGELFF. The CDR3 DNA reads as TGTGCCAGCAGCTTAGGCCCCACTAGCGGGTTCGCGAACACCGGGGAGCTGTTTTTT.

The rearrangement links TRBV2 to TRBJ1-1; D remains ambiguous. V lost 5 bases and J lost 1, with 8 bases in between. The V gene's germline CDR1 is SNHLY and CDR2 FYNNEI. The CDR3 runs to 13 residues. The CDR3 coding sequence is TGTGCCAGCAGTATGGGTGAGAACACTGAAGCTTTCTTT. This codes for CASSMGENTEAFF.

This chain uses TRBV14 with TRBJ2-7; TRBD1 might be the D (6 bases). The CDR3 has 15 residues. Germline V gives CDR1 SGHDN, CDR2 FVKESK. Deletions cut 4 bases from V and 3 bases from J, with 16 bases between. The CDR3 spells CASSPLDRTHYEQYF. The CDR3 nucleotides are TGTGCCAGCAGCCCCCTCGACAGGACGCACTACGAGCAGTACTTC. Supplemented by reference TRBV14 and TRBJ2-7, the full variable domain reads EAGVTQFPSHSVIEKGQTVTLRCDPISGHDNLYWYRRVMGKEIKFLLHFVKESKQDESGMPNNRFLAERTGGTYSTLKVQPAELEDSGVYFCASSPLDRTHYEQYFGPGTRLTVT.

The V and J genes are TRBV10-3 and TRBJ2-3; TRBD2 matches at 13 bases. The CDR3 spans 16 residues. Trimming took 6 bases from V and 1 from J; bases not matched to a gene: 4. Germline CDR1 ENHRY, CDR2 SYGVKD. The CDR3 is CAIRQGLAGGTDTQYF. Written as DNA, the CDR3 is TGTGCCATCAGACAAGGACTAGCGGGGGGCACAGATACGCAGTATTTT.

Written as DNA, the CDR3 is TGTGCCAGCAGCGAACAGCTTCCCTACGAGCAGTACTTC. It translates to CASSEQLPYEQYF. This chain links TRBV6-1 with TRBJ2-7; no reliable D call. Trimming took 6 bases from V and 2 from J, leaving 11 bases between them. The CDR3 loop spans 13 amino acids. Germline V gives CDR1 MNHNS, CDR2 SASEGT.

This rearrangement joins TRBV6-1 to TRBJ2-6, with D tentatively TRBD1 (5 bases). CDR3 length: 15 residues. The ends were cut back, 8 bases at V and 0 bases at J, with 11 bases in the middle. Germline V gives CDR1 MNHNS, CDR2 SASEGT. The CDR3 bases are TGTGCCAGCGCCGACAGATACTCTGGGGCCAACGTCCTGACTTTC. It specifies CASADRYSGANVLTF.

The rearrangement uses TRBV5-5 and TRBJ1-2, with 9 bases that match TRBD1. Trimming took 3 bases from V and 7 from J; bases not matched to a gene: 16. The CDR3 has 17 residues. Germline V CDR1 and CDR2: SGHKS, YYEKEE (reference sequence). CDR3 sequence reads: CASSWTGDTAVLGGYTF. As DNA, the CDR3 is TGTGCCAGCAGCTGGACAGGGGACACCGCGGTATTAGGTGGCTACACCTTC.

The V and J genes are TRBV4-1 and TRBJ1-5; a possible D gene is TRBD1 (5 bases). The CDR3 is made up of 18 amino acids. The V end lost 3 bases, the J end lost 4 bases, and 22 bases lay between the germline ends. CDR1 and CDR2 from the germline V gene are MGHRA and YSYEKL. CDR3 amino acids: CASSHDGAGLLGNQPQHF. The CDR3, as DNA: TGCGCCAGCAGCCACGATGGCGCGGGACTCCTAGGGAATCAGCCCCAGCATTTT.

The chain is built from TRBV5-5 and TRBJ1-4, with unresolved D. The germline V gene encodes CDR1 SGHKS and CDR2 YYEKEE (reference sequence). V shed 2 bases and J shed 4 bases, with 6 bases lying between them. The CDR3 runs to 13 residues. The CDR3 sequence: CASSLGLNEKLFF. CDR3 in DNA: TGTGCCAGCAGCTTAGGTCTTAATGAAAAACTGTTTTTT.

V is TRBV7-9 and J is TRBJ1-2; D remains unclear. V was cut by 4 bases and J by 4 bases, with 10 bases left in between. Germline V gene lookup returns CDR1 SEHNR and CDR2 FQNEAQ (reference sequence). This CDR3 is 13 amino acids long. The CDR3: CASSSQDPYGYTF. The DNA of the CDR3 is TGTGCCAGCAGCTCCCAAGACCCCTATGGCTACACCTTC.

This clone was picked up a small number of times. The chain's CDR3 is CASSTDSRGLGGTGELFF. In nucleotides, the CDR3 is TGTGCCAGCAGCACAGACTCAAGGGGCCTTGGGGGCACCGGGGAGCTGTTTTTT. This rearrangement joins TRBV11-1 to TRBJ2-2, with D possibly being TRBD1 or TRBD2 (5 bases each). CDR3 length: 18 residues. The V gene's germline CDR1 is SGHAT and CDR2 FQDESV (reference sequence). Trimming shortened V by 5 bases and J by 4 bases, and 23 bases separated the two germline ends.

The genes are TRBV6-6 and TRBJ1-2, with TRBD1 matching 8 bases. CDR3 length: 14 amino acids. V dropped 0 bases and J dropped 8; count of bases not matched to a gene: 5. The germline V gene encodes CDR1 MNHNY and CDR2 SVGAGI (reference sequence). This CDR3 is CASSYSTGASGYTF. The CDR3 region has the DNA TGTGCCAGCAGTTACTCGACAGGGGCTAGCGGCTACACCTTC.